The rows below give T cell receptor beta chains drawn from one sample of a study of blood T cell repertoires in COVID-19. Produced via immunoSEQ multiplex PCR; TCRdb's table is partial and in-frame only. The repertoire holds about 320,000 clones, with about 82% as singletons. The sequenced sample was peripheral blood. These receptors all come from a woman between 45 and 65 years old with acute or convalescent COVID-19. Both conserved end residues are part of each CDR3. The D gene is left open where the match is weak. Size is omitted from some rows. Given values are once, few, many or a class for expanded clones.

j_call d_call clone_size v_call cdr3_nt cdr3_aa
TRBJ1-4 . few TRBV5-6 TGTGCCAGCAGCTTGCTGACGGACATGAATGAAAAACTGTTTTTT CASSLLTDMNEKLFF
TRBJ2-7 . few TRBV21-1 TGTGCCAGCAGCCCAGGGACTAGCGGGACCCACGAGCAGTACTTC CASSPGTSGTHEQYF
TRBJ1-5 . . TRBV7-9 TGTGCCAGCAGTCAGCGGACAGACAATCAGCCCCAGCATTTT CASSQRTDNQPQHF
TRBJ2-7 TRBD1 . TRBV6-2/TRBV6-3 TGTGCCAGCAGCAGGGGACAGGGGGCTCGTCGCTACGAGCAGTACTTC CASSRGQGARRYEQYF
TRBJ2-5 TRBD2 few TRBV7-2 TGTGCCAGCAGCTTTCAGCTAGCGGGAGGAGAGACCCAGTACTTC CASSFQLAGGETQYF
TRBJ2-1 TRBD1 . TRBV19 TGTGCCAGTAGTATCCGGGACAGGCTCTACAATGAGCAGTTCTTC CASSIRDRLYNEQFF
TRBJ1-1 . . TRBV7-8 TGTGCCAGCAGCTTTTACAGGGACACTGAAGCTTTCTTT CASSFYRDTEAFF
TRBJ2-1 TRBD2 . TRBV19 TGTGCCAGTAGTATGGGGCGGGAGACGGGGGAGCAGTTCTTC CASSMGRETGEQFF
TRBJ2-7 TRBD1 . TRBV19 TGTGCCAGTAGCCGACAGGGTATGTACGAGCAGTACTTC CASSRQGMYEQYF
TRBJ1-6 TRBD1 few TRBV19 TGTGCCAGTAGTACACCGGGACAGGGAGAATCACCCCTCCACTTT CASSTPGQGESPLHF
TRBJ2-7 . . TRBV11-2 TGTGCCAGCAGCCCCGACAGCTACTCCTACGAGCAGTACTTC CASSPDSYSYEQYF
TRBJ1-1 . . TRBV9 TGTGCCAGCAGCGTCTCCGGACAAGCCAAAGGGGGAGCTTTCTTT CASSVSGQAKGGAFF
TRBJ1-5 . few TRBV7-2 TGTGCCAGCAGCCCGGGACAACCACTTTATAGCAATCAGCCCCAGCATTTT CASSPGQPLYSNQPQHF
TRBJ2-7 TRBD2 . TRBV3-1/TRBV3-2 TGTGCCAGCAGCCAAGAAGTCCGACTAGCGAGATACGAGCAGTACTTC CASSQEVRLARYEQYF
TRBJ1-1 TRBD1 . TRBV5-1 TGCGCCAGCAGCTTGGGCAACAGGGGGACCGGCGAAGCTTTCTTT CASSLGNRGTGEAFF
TRBJ1-2 . . TRBV7-3 TGTGCCAGCAGCTTAAAGGCCCGGGGGTTCGGTTATGGCTACACCTTC CASSLKARGFGYGYTF
TRBJ1-4 . . TRBV5-4 TGTGCCAGCAGCTTAGGACTAGTCGCTAATGAAAAACTGTTTTTT CASSLGLVANEKLFF
TRBJ2-5 . . TRBV13 TGTGCCAGCAGCTCACAAAACCAAGAGACCCAGTACTTC CASSSQNQETQYF
TRBJ2-7 TRBD2 . TRBV27 TGTGCCAGCAGTTTATCGAGAGGACAGACTAGCGGGAGGGCCCCGTACGAGCAGTACTTC CASSLSRGQTSGRAPYEQYF
TRBJ2-3 TRBD2 . TRBV28 TGTGCCAGCAGTTTCGTTTTGTCGGGAGGGGTAGCGGGAGCGTCAGATACGCAGTATTTT CASSFVLSGGVAGASDTQYF
TRBJ2-1 . . TRBV7-9 TGTGCCAGCAGTCCCCGGGGTTTCGTGGAGGCTGAGCAGTTCTTC CASSPRGFVEAEQFF
TRBJ2-3 . . TRBV13 TGTGCCAGTACGGACCCCAGGACTAGCACAGATACGCAGTATTTT CASTDPRTSTDTQYF
TRBJ1-5 . . TRBV4-3 TGCGCCAGCAGCCAAGACAGGGGTCAGCCCCAGCATTTT CASSQDRGQPQHF